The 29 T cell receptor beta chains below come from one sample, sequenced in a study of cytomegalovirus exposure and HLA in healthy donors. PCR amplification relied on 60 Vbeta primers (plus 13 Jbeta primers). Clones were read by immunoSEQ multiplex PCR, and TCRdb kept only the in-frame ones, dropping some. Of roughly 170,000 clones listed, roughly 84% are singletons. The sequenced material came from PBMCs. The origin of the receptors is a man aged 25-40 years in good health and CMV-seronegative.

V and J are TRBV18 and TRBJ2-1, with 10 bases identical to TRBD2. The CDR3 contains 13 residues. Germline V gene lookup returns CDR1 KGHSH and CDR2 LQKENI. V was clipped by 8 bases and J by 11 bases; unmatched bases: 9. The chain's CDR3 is CASNLAGEAKQFF. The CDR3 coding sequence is TGTGCCAGCAATCTAGCGGGAGAGGCGAAGCAGTTCTTC.

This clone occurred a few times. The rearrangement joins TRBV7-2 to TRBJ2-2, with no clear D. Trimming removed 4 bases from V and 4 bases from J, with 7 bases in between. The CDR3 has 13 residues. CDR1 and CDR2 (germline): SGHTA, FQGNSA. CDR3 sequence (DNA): TGTGCCAGCAGCTCTACAGCCACCGGGGAGCTGTTTTTT. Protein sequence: CASSSTATGELFF.

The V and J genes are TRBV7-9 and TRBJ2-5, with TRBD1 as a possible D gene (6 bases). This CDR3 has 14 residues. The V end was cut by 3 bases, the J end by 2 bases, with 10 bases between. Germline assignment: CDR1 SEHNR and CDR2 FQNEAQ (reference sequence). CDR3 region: CASSLLGTQETQYF. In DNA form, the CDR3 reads TGTGCCAGCAGCTTGCTCGGGACACAAGAGACCCAGTACTTC. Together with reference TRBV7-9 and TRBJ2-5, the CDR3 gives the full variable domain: DTGVSQNPRHKITKRGQNVTFRCDPISEHNRLYWYRQTLGQGPEFLTYFQNEAQLEKSRLLSDRFSAERPKGSFSTLEIQRTEQGDSAMYLCASSLLGTQETQYFGPGTRLLVL.

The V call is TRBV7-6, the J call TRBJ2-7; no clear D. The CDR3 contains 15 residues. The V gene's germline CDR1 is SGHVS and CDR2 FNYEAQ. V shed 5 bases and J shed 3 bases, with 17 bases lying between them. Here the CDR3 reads CASSPDAVTYYEQYF. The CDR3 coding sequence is TGTGCCAGCAGCCCAGATGCGGTGACCTACTACGAGCAGTACTTC.

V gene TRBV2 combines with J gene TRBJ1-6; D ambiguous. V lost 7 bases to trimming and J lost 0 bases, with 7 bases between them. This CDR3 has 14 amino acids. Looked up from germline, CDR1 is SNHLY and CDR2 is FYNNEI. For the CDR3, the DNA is TGTGCCAGCAAAGGGAGCTCCTATAATTCACCCCTCCACTTT. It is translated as CASKGSSYNSPLHF.

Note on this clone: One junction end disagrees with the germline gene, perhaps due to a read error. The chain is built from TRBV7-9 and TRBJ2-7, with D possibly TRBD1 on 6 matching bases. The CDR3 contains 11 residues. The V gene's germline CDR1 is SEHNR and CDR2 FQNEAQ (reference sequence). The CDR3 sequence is CSSMDSYEQYF. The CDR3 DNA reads TGTTCCAGCATGGACAGCTACGAGCAGTACTTC.

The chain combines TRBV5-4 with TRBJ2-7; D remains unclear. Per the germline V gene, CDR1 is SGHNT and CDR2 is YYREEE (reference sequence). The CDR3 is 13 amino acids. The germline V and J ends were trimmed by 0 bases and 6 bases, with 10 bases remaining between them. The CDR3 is CASSLALQTEQYF. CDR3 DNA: TGTGCCAGCAGCTTGGCTCTACAGACCGAGCAGTACTTC.

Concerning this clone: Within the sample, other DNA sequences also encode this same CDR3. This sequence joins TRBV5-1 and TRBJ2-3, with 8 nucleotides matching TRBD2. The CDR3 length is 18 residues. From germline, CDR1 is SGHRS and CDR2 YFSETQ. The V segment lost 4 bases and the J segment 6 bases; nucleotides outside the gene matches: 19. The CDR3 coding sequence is TGCGCCAGCAGCCTCCGAGGAGCGGGGGTCCGGGGCCCCGATACGCAGTATTTT. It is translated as CASSLRGAGVRGPDTQYF. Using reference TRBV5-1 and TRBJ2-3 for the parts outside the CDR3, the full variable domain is KAGVTQTPRYLIKTRGQQVTLSCSPISGHRSVSWYQQTPGQGLQFLFEYFSETQRNKGNFPGRFSGRQFSNSRSEMNVSTLELGDSALYLCASSLRGAGVRGPDTQYFGPGTRLTVL.

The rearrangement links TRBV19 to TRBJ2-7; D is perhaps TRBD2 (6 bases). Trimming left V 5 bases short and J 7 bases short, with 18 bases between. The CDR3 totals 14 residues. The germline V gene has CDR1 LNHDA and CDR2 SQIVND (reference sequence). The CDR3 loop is CASSPPGVAQEQYF. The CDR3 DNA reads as TGTGCCAGTAGTCCTCCGGGGGTCGCCCAGGAGCAGTACTTC.

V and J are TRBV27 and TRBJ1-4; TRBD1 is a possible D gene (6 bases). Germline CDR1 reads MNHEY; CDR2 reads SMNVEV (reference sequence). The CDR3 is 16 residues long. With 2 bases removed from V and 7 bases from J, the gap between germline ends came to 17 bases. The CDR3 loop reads CASSLGEGDSAEKLFF. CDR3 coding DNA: TGTGCCAGCAGTTTAGGGGAGGGGGACTCGGCTGAAAAACTGTTTTTT. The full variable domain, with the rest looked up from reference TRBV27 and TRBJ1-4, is EAQVTQNPRYLITVTGKKLTVTCSQNMNHEYMSWYRQDPGLGLRQIYYSMNVEVTDKGDVPEGYKVSRKEKRNFPLILESPSPNQTSLYFCASSLGEGDSAEKLFFGSGTQLSVL.

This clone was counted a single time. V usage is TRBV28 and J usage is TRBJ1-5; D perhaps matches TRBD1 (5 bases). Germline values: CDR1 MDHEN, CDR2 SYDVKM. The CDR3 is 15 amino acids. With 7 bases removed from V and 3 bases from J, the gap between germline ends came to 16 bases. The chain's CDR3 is CASIRDLRVNQPQHF. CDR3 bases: TGTGCCAGCATAAGGGACTTACGAGTCAATCAGCCCCAGCATTTT.

CDR3 in DNA: TGTGCCAGCAGCCCGCGGGGGACAGGACGTGAAAAACTGTTTTTT. It codes for CASSPRGTGREKLFF. The V gene is TRBV13, the J gene TRBJ1-4; 8 bases are shared with TRBD1. The V gene's germline CDR1 is PRHDT and CDR2 FYEKMQ (reference sequence). There are 15 residues in the CDR3. With 5 bases clipped from V and 7 bases from J, the junction kept 9 bases outside the gene matches.

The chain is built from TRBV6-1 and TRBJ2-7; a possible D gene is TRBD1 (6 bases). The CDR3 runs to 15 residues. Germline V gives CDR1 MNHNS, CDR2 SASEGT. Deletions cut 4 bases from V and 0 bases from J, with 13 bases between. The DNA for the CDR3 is TGTGCCAGCAGTGCTCCACGGACAGCCTCCTACGAGCAGTACTTC. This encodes CASSAPRTASYEQYF.

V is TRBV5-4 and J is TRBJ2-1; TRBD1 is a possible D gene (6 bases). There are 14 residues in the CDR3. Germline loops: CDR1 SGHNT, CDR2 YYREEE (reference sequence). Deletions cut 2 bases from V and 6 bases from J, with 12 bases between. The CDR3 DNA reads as TGTGCCAGCAGCTTCGGGGACACCTTCAATGAGCAGTTCTTC. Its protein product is CASSFGDTFNEQFF. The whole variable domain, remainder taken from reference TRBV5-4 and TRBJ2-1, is ETGVTQSPTHLIKTRGQQVTLRCSSQSGHNTVSWYQQALGQGPQFIFQYYREEENGRGNFPPRFSGLQFPNYSSELNVNALELDDSALYLCASSFGDTFNEQFFGPGTRLTVL.

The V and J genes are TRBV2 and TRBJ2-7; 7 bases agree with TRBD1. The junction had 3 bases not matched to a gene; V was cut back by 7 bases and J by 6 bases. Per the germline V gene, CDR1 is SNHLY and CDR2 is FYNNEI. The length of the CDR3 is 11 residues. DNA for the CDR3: TGTGCCAGCAACCCAGGGGGCGAGCAGTACTTC. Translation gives CASNPGGEQYF.

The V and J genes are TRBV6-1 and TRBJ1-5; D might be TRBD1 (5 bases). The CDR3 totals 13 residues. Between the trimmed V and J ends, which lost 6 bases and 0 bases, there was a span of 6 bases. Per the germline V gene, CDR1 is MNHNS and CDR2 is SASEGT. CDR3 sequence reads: CASRQGSNQPQHF. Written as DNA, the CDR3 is TGTGCCAGCAGGCAGGGTAGCAATCAGCCCCAGCATTTT.

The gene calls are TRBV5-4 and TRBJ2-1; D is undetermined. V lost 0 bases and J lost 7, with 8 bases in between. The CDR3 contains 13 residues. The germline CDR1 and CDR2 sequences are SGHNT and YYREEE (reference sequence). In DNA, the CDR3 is TGTGCCAGCAGCTTGGCCAACCGGAATGAGCAGTTCTTC. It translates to CASSLANRNEQFF.

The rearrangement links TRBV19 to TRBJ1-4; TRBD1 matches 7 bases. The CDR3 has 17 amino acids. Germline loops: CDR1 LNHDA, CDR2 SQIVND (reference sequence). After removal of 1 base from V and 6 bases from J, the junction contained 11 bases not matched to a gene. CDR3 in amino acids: CASSIVDGDRADEKLFF. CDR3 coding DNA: TGTGCCAGTAGTATAGTGGACGGAGACAGGGCCGATGAAAAACTGTTTTTT.

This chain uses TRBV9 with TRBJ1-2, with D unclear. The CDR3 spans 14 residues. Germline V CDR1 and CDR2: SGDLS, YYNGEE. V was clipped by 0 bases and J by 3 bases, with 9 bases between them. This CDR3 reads CASSVGEGYYGYTF. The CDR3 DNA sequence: TGTGCCAGCAGCGTAGGAGAGGGTTACTATGGCTACACCTTC.

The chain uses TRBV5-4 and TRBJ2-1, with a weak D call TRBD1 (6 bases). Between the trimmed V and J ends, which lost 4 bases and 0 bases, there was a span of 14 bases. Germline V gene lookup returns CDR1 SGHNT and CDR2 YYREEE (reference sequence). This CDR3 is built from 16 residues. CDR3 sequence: CASSPRDRSSYNEQFF. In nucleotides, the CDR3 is TGTGCCAGCAGCCCAAGAGACAGGAGCTCCTACAATGAGCAGTTCTTC.

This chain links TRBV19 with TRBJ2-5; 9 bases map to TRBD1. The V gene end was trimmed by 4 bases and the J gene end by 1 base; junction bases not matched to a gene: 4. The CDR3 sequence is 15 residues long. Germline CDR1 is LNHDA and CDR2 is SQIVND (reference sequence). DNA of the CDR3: TGTGCCAGTAGTAGCACAGGGGGCGGCCAAGAGACCCAGTACTTC. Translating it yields CASSSTGGGQETQYF.

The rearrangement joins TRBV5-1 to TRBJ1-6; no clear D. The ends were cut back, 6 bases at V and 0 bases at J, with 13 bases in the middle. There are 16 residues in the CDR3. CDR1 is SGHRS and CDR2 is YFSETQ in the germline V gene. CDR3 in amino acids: CASKGGNSSYNSPLHF. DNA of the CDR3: TGCGCCAGCAAGGGAGGGAACAGCTCCTATAATTCACCCCTCCACTTT.

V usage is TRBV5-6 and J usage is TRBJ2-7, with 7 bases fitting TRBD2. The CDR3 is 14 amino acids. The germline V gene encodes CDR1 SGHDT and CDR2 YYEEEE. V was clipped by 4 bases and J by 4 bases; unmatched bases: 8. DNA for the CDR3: TGTGCCAGCAGCCGCGGGGGAGTGGAATACGAGCAGTACTTC. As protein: CASSRGGVEYEQYF.

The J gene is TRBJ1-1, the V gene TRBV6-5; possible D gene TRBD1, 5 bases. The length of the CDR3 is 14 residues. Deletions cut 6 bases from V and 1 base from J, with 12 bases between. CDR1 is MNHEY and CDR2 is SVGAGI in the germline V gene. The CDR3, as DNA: TGTGCCAGCAGCGCAGGGTTCCGGAACACTGAAGCTTTCTTT. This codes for CASSAGFRNTEAFF.

This CDR3 is CASRIPTGTGIYEQYF. The CDR3 bases are TGTGCCAGCAGAATTCCAACCGGGACAGGGATTTACGAGCAGTACTTC. V usage is TRBV2 and J usage is TRBJ2-7; TRBD1 matches at 9 bases. The CDR3 covers 16 residues. CDR1 is SNHLY, CDR2 FYNNEI, per germline. Trimming took 6 bases from V and 4 from J; bases not matched to a gene: 13.

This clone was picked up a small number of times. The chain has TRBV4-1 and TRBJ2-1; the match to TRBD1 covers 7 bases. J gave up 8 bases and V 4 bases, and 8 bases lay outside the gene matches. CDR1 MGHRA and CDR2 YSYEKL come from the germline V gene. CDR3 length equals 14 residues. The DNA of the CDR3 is TGCGCCAGCAGCCCACAGACAGGGTATGATGAGCAGTTCTTC. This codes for CASSPQTGYDEQFF.

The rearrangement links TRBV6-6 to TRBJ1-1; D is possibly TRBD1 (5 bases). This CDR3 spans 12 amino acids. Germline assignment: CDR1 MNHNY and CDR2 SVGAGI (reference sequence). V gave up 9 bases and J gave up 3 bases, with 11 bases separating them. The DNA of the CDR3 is TGTGCCAGTTCGCAGACAGACACTGAAGCTTTCTTT. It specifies CASSQTDTEAFF.

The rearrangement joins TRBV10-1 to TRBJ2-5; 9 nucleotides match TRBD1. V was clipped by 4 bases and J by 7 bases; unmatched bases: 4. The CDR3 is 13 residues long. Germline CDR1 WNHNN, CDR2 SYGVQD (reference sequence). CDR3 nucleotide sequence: TGCGCCAGCAGTGGGGGACAGGGAGGGACCCAGTACTTC. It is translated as CASSGGQGGTQYF.

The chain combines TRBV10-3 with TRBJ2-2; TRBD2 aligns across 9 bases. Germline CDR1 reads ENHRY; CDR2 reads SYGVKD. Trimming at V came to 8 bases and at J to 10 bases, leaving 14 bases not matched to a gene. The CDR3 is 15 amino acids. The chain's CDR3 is CAIGREGPSISELFF. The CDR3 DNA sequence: TGTGCCATCGGGCGGGAGGGCCCATCTATTTCGGAGCTGTTTTTT.